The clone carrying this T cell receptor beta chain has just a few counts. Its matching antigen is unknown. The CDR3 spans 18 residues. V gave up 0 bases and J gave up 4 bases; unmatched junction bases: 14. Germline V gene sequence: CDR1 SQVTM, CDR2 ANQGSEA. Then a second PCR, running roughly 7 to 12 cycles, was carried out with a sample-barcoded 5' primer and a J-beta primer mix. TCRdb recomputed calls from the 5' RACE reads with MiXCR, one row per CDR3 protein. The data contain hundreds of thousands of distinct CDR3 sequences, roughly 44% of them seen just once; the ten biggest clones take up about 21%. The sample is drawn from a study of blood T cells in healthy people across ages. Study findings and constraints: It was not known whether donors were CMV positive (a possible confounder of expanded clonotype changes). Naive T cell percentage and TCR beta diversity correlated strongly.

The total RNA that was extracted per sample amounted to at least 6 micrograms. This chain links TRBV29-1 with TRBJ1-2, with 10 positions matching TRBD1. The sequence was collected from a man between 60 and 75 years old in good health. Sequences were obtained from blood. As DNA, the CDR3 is TGCAGCGTTGAAGATCTGACAGGACAGGGGGGAAGAGTCTATGGCTACACCTTC. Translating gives CSVEDLTGQGGRVYGYTF. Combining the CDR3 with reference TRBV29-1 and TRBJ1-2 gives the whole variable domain SAVISQKPSRDICQRGTSLTIQCQVDSQVTMMFWYRQQPGQSLTLIATANQGSEATYESGFVIDKFPISRPNLTFSTLTVSNMSPEDSSIYLCSVEDLTGQGGRVYGYTFGSGTRLTVV.